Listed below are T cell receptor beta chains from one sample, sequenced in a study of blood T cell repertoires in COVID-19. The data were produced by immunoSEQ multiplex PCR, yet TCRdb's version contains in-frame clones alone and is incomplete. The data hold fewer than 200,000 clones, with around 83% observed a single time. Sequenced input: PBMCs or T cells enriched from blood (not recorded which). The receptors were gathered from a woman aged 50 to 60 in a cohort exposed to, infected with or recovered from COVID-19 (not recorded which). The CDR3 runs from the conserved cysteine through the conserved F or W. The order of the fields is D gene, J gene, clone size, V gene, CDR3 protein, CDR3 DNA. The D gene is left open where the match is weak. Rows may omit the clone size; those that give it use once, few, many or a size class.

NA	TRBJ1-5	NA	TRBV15	CATSRVRDQPQHF	TGTGCCACCAGCAGAGTCCGAGATCAGCCCCAGCATTTT
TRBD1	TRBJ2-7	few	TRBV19	CASTHRGSDEQYF	TGTGCCAGTACCCACAGGGGATCCGACGAGCAGTACTTC
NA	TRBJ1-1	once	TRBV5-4	CASSRQGTEAFF	TGTGCCAGCAGCAGGCAGGGCACTGAAGCTTTCTTT
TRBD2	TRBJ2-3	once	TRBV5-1	CASSLTSALIPDTQYF	TGCGCCAGCAGCTTGACTAGCGCCTTAATCCCAGATACGCAGTATTTT
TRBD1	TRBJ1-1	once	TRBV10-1	CASSAYRDRAIEAFF	TGCGCCAGCAGCGCTTATCGGGACAGGGCAATTGAAGCTTTCTTT
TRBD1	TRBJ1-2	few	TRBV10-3	CAISESREGADGYTF	TGTGCCATCAGTGAGTCGAGAGAGGGGGCGGATGGCTACACCTTC
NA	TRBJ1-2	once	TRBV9	CASSSPIGGFGYTF	TGTGCCAGCAGCAGTCCAATCGGGGGGTTTGGCTACACCTTC
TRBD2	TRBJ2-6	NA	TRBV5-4	CASSFPGLAGGANVLTF	TGTGCCAGCAGCTTTCCGGGACTAGCGGGTGGGGCCAACGTCCTGACTTTC
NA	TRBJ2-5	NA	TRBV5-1	CASSLGQGYQETQYF	TGCGCCAGCAGCTTGGGGCAGGGTTACCAAGAGACCCAGTACTTC
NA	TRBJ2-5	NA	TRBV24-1	CATSDASPEGRETQYF	TGTGCCACCAGTGACGCCTCTCCCGAGGGCAGAGAGACCCAGTACTTC
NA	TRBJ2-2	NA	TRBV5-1	CASRASGELFF	TGCGCCAGTAGAGCGTCCGGGGAGCTGTTTTTT
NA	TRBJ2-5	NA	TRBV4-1	CASSQARAPGETQYF	TGCGCCAGCAGCCAAGCCCGGGCCCCGGGGGAGACCCAGTACTTC
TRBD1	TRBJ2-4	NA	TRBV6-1	CASSETRTGLNIQYF	TGTGCCAGCAGTGAGACGAGGACAGGTCTAAACATTCAGTACTTC
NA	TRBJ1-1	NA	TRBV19	CASSIDRTPNTEAFF	TGTGCCAGTAGTATCGACAGGACCCCGAACACTGAAGCTTTCTTT
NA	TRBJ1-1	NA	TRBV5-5	CASSPDSGAFF	TGTGCCAGCAGCCCGGACAGCGGCGCTTTCTTT
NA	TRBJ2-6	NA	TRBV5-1	CASSLEASMANVLTF	TGCGCCAGCAGCTTGGAAGCAAGCATGGCCAACGTCCTGACTTTC
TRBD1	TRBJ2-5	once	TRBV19	CASSTWTGGKETQYF	TGTGCCAGTAGTACATGGACAGGGGGGAAAGAGACCCAGTACTTC
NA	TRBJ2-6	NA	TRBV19	CASSIAGDSGANVLTF	TGTGCCAGTAGTATAGCCGGAGACTCTGGGGCCAACGTCCTGACTTTC
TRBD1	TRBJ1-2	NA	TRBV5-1	CASSLNPGGLDGYTF	TGCGCCAGCAGCTTGAATCCAGGGGGGCTGGATGGCTACACCTTC
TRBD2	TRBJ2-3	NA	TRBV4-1	CATGGGLSTDTQYF	TGCGCCACGGGGGGAGGGCTAAGCACAGATACGCAGTATTTT
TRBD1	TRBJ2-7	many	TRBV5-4	CASSATGGSGEQYF	TGTGCCAGCAGCGCGACAGGGGGCTCGGGTGAGCAGTACTTC
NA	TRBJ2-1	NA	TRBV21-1	CASSKATSGRVNEQFF	TGTGCCAGCAGCAAAGCCACTAGCGGGAGAGTGAATGAGCAGTTCTTC
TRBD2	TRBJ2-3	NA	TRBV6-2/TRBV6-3	CASSTGLAGSTDTQYF	TGTGCCAGCAGCACCGGACTAGCGGGGAGCACAGATACGCAGTATTTT
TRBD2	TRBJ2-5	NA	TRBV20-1	CSASLAGVRETQYF	TGCAGTGCTAGTCTAGCGGGAGTGCGAGAGACCCAGTACTTC
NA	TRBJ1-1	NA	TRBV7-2	CASSRKTGTEAFF	TGTGCCAGCAGCCGAAAGACAGGCACTGAAGCTTTCTTT
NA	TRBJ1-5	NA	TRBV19	CASSILDSNFMNQPQHF	TGTGCCAGTAGTATTTTGGACAGCAACTTTATGAATCAGCCCCAGCATTTT
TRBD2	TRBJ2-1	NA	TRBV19	CASSPWTGREYRGQFF	TGTGCCAGTAGTCCCTGGACCGGGCGGGAGTATCGGGGACAGTTCTTC
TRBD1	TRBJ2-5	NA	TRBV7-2	CASSLDRGFGETQYF	TGTGCCAGCAGCTTAGACAGGGGGTTCGGGGAGACCCAGTACTTC
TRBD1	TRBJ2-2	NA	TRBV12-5	CASGLDLGDRVPGELFF	TGTGCTAGTGGTTTGGACCTAGGGGACAGGGTTCCCGGGGAGCTGTTTTTT
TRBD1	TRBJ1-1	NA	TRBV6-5	CASRGQGENTEAFF	TGTGCCAGCAGAGGACAGGGGGAGAACACTGAAGCTTTCTTT
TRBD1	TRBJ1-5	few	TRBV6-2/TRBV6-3	CASSYSPDRASNQPQHF	TGTGCCAGCAGTTACAGCCCAGACAGGGCTAGCAATCAGCCCCAGCATTTT
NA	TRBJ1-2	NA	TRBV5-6	CASSPDLRDYGYTF	TGTGCCAGCAGCCCGGACCTGCGGGACTATGGCTACACCTTC
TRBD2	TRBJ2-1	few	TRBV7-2	CASSSSGGSSDEQFF	TGTGCCAGCAGCTCCTCTGGCGGGAGTAGCGATGAGCAGTTCTTC
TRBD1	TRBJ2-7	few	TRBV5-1	CASSLGFTGGLYEQYF	TGCGCCAGCAGCTTGGGGTTTACAGGGGGCTTGTACGAGCAGTACTTC
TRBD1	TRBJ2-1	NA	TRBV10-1	CASSRTGIYNEQFF	TGCGCCAGCAGTAGGACAGGGATCTACAATGAGCAGTTCTTC
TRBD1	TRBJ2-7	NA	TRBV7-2	CASSLEGTGTEQYF	TGTGCCAGCAGCTTAGAGGGGACAGGGACCGAGCAGTACTTC
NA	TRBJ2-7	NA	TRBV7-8	CASSFLSKPYEQYF	TGTGCCAGCAGCTTTCTAAGTAAGCCCTACGAGCAGTACTTC
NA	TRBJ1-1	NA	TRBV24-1	CATSSNRNTEAFF	TGTGCCACCAGTTCTAATAGGAACACTGAAGCTTTCTTT
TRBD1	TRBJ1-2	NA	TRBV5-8	CASSRAGTGEVGYTF	TGTGCCAGCAGCCGAGCAGGTACAGGGGAAGTTGGCTACACCTTC